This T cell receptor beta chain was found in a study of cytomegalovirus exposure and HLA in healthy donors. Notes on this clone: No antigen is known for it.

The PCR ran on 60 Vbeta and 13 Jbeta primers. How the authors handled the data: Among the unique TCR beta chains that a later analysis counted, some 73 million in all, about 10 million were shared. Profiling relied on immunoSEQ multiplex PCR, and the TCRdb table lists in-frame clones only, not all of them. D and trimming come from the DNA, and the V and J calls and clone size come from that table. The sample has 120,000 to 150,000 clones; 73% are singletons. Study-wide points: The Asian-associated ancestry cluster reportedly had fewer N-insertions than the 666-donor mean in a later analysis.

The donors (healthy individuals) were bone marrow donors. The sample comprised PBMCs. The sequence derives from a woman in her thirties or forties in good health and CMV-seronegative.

This CDR3 is CASSRDGTVGTEQYV. The DNA of the CDR3 is TGCGCCAGCAGTCGAGACGGGACAGTAGGCACCGAGCAGTACGTC. The chain employs TRBV5-1 and TRBJ2-7; 7 bases fit TRBD1. This CDR3 is built from 15 residues. V shed 5 bases, J shed 6 bases, and the junction held 14 bases outside the gene matches. Germline V CDR1 and CDR2: SGHRS, YFSETQ.